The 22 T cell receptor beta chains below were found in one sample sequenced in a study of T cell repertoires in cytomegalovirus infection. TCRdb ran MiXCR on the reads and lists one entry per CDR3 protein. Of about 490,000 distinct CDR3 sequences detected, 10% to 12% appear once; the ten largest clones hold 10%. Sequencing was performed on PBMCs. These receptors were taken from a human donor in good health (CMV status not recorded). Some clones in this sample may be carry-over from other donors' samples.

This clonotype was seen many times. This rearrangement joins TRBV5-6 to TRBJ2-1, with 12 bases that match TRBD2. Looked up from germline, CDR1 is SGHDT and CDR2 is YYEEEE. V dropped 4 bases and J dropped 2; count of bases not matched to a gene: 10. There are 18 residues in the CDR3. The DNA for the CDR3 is TGTGCCAGCAGCCGCCCGACTAGCGGGAGTCCCCCCTACAATGAGCAGTTCTTC. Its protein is CASSRPTSGSPPYNEQFF.

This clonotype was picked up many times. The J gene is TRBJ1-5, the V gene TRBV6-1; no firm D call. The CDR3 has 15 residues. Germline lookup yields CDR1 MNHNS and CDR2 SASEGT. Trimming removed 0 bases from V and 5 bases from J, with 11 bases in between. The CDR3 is CASSEADWDDQPQHF. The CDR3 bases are TGTGCCAGCAGTGAAGCCGACTGGGATGATCAGCCCCAGCATTTT.

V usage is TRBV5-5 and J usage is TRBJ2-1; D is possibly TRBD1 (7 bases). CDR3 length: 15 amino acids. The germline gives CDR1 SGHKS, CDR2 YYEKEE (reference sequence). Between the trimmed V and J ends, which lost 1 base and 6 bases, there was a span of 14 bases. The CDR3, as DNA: TGTGCCAGCAGCTTGTTATCCAGGGGGGTCAATGAGCAGTTCTTC. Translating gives CASSLLSRGVNEQFF.

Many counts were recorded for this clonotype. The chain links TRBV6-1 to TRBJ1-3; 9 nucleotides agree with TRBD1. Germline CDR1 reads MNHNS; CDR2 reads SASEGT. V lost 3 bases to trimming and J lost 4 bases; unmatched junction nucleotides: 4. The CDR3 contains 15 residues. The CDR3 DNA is TGTGCCAGCAGTGAGGGGACAGGGATCGGAAACACCATATATTTT. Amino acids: CASSEGTGIGNTIYF.

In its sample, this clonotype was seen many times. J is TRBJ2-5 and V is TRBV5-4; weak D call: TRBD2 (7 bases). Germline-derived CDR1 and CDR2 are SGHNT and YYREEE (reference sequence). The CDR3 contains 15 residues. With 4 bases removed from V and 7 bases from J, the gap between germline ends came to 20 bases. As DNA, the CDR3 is TGTGCCAGCAGCGGGGGGGGGGCGACAGAGGGGACCCAGTACTTC. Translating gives CASSGGGATEGTQYF.

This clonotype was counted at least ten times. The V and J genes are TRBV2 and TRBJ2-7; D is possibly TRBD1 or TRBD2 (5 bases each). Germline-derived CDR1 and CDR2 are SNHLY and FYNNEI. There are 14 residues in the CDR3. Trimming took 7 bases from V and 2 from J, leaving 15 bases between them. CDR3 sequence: CASKKTGTTYEQYF. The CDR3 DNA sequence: TGTGCCAGCAAAAAAACCGGGACCACCTACGAGCAGTACTTC.

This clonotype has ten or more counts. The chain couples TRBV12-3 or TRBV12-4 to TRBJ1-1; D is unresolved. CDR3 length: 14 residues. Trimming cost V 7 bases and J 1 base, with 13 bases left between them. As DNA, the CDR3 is TGTGCCAGCAAACCCCCAGACGGGAACACTGAAGCTTTCTTT. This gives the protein CASKPPDGNTEAFF.

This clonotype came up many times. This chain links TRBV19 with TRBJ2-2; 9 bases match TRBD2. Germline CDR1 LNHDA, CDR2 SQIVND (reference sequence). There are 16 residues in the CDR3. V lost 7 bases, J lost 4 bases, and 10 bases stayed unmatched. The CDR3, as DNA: TGTGCCAGTACCCCCGGCAGGACTAGCGTCACCGGGGAGCTGTTTTTT. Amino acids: CASTPGRTSVTGELFF. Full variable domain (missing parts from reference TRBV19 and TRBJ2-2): DGGITQSPKYLFRKEGQNVTLSCEQNLNHDAMYWYRQDPGQGLRLIYYSQIVNDFQKGDIAEGYSVSREKKESFPLTVTSAQKNPTAFYLCASTPGRTSVTGELFFGEGSRLTVL.

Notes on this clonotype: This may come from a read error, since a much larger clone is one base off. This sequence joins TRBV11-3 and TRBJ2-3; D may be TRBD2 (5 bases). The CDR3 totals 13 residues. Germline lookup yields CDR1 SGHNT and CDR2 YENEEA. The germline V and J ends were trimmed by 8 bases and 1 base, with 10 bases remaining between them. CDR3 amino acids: CASARRRTDTQYF. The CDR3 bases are TGTGCCAGCGCCAGGAGGCGCACAGATACGCAGTATTTT. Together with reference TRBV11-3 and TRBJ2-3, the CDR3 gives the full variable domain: EAGVVQSPRYKIIEKKQPVAFWCNPISGHNTLYWYLQNLGQGPELLIRYENEEAVDDSQLPKDRFSAERLKGVDSTLKIQPAELGDSAVYLCASARRRTDTQYFGPGTRLTVL.

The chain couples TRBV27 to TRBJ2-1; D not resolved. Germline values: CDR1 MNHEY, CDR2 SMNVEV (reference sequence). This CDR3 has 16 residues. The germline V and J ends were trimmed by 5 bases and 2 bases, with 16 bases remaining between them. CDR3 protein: CASSVDPNPPYNEQFF. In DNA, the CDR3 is TGTGCCAGCAGTGTCGACCCAAACCCCCCCTACAATGAGCAGTTCTTC.

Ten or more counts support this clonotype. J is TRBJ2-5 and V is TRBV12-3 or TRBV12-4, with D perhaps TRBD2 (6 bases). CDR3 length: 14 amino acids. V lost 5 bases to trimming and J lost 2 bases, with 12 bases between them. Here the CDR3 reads CASSPEEGQETQYF. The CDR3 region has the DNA TGTGCCAGCAGTCCCGAGGAGGGGCAAGAGACCCAGTACTTC.

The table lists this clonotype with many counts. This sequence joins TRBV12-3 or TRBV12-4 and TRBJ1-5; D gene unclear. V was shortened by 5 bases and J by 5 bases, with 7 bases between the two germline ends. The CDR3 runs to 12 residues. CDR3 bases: TGTGCCAGCAGTCCGTTCGATCAGCCCCAGCATTTT. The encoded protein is CASSPFDQPQHF.

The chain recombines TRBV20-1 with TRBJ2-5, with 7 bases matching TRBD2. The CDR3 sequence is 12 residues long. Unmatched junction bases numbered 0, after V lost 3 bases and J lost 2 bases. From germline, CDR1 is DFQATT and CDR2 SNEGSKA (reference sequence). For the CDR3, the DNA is TGCAGTGCTAGGGGACTACAAGAGACCCAGTACTTC. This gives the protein CSARGLQETQYF.

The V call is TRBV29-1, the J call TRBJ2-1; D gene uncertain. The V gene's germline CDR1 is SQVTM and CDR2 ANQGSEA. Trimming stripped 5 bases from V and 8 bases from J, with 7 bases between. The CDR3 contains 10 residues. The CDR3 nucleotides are TGCAGCGTTCACCAGGATGAGCAGTTCTTC. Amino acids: CSVHQDEQFF.

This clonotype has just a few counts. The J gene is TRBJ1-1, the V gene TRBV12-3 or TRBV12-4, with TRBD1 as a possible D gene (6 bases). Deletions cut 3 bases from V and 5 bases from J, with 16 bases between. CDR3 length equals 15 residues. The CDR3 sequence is CASSLRGQGRTEAFF. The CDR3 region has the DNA TGTGCCAGCAGTTTGCGTGGGCAGGGGAGGACTGAAGCTTTCTTT.

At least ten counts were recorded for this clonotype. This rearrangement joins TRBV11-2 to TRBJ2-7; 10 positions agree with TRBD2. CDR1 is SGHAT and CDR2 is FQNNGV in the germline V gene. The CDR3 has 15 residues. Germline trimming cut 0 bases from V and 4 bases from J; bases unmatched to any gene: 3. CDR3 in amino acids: CASSLEAGGLYEQYF. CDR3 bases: TGTGCCAGCAGCTTAGAAGCGGGGGGGCTTTACGAGCAGTACTTC. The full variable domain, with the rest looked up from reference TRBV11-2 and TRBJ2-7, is EAGVAQSPRYKIIEKRQSVAFWCNPISGHATLYWYQQILGQGPKLLIQFQNNGVVDDSQLPKDRFSAERLKGVDSTLKIQPAKLEDSAVYLCASSLEAGGLYEQYFGPGTRLTVT.

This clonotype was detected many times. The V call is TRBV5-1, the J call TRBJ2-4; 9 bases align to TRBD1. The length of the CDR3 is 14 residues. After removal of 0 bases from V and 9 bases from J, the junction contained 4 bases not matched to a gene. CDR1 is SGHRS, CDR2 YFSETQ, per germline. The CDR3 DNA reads TGCGCCAGCAGCTTGGACAGGGGGCTGGGCATTCAGTACTTC. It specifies CASSLDRGLGIQYF. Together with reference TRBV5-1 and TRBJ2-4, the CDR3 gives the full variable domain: KAGVTQTPRYLIKTRGQQVTLSCSPISGHRSVSWYQQTPGQGLQFLFEYFSETQRNKGNFPGRFSGRQFSNSRSEMNVSTLELGDSALYLCASSLDRGLGIQYFGAGTRLSVL.

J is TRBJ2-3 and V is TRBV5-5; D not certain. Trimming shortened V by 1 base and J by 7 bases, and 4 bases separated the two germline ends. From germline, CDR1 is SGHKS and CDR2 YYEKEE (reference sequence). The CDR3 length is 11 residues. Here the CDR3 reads CASSLTYTQYF. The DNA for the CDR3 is TGTGCCAGCAGCTTGACCTATACGCAGTATTTT.

CDR3 sequence (DNA): TGTGCCAGTAGTATAGCTTTGGGAGGGAAGGCCTACGAGCAGTACTTC. Amino acid sequence: CASSIALGGKAYEQYF. This sequence joins TRBV19 and TRBJ2-7; 7 bases align to TRBD2. The V gene's germline CDR1 is LNHDA and CDR2 SQIVND (reference sequence). The CDR3 has 16 amino acids. Trimming took 1 base from V and 2 from J; bases not matched to a gene: 8.

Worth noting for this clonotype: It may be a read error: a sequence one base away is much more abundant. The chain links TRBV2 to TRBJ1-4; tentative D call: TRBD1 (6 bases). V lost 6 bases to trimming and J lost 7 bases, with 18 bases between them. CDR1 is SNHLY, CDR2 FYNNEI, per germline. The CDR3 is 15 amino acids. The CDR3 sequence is CASSANGGASEKLFF. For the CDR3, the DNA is TGTGCCAGCAGCGCAAATGGGGGGGCGAGTGAAAAACTGTTTTTT.

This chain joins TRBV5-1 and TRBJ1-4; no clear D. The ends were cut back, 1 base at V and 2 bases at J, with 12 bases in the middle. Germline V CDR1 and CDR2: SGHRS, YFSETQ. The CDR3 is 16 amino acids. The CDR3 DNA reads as TGCGCCAGCAGCTTGACCTATTCGGCGACTAATGAAAAACTGTTTTTT. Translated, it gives CASSLTYSATNEKLFF.

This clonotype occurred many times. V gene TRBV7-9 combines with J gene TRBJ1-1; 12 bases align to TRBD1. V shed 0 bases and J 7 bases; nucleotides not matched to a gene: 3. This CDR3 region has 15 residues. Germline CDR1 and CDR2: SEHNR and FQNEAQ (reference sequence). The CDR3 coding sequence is TGTGCCAGCAGCTTAGCCGGGACAGGGGGCAGTGAAGCTTTCTTT. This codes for CASSLAGTGGSEAFF.